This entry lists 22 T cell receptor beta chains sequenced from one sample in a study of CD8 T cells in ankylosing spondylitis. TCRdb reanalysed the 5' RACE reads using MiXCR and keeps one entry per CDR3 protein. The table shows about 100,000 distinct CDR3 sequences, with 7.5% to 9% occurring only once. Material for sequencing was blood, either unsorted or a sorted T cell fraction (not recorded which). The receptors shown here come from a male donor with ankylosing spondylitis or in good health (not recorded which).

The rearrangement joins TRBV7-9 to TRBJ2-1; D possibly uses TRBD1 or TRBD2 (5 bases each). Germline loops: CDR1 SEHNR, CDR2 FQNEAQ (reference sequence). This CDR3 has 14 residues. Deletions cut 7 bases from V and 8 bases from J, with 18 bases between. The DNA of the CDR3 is TGTGCCAGCACCCCCGGGGCTCCTCTCTATGAGCAGTTCTTC. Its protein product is CASTPGAPLYEQFF.

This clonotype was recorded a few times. The CDR3 reads CASSIRESDYEQYF. DNA of the CDR3: TGTGCCAGTAGTATCAGGGAGTCTGACTACGAGCAGTACTTC. The rearrangement uses TRBV19 and TRBJ2-7; D possibly matches TRBD1 or TRBD2 (5 bases each). V was shortened by 3 bases and J by 3 bases, with 12 bases between the two germline ends. Germline V CDR1 and CDR2: LNHDA, SQIVND (reference sequence). The CDR3 is 14 residues long. Variable domain in full (rest from reference TRBV19 and TRBJ2-7): DGGITQSPKYLFRKEGQNVTLSCEQNLNHDAMYWYRQDPGQGLRLIYYSQIVNDFQKGDIAEGYSVSREKKESFPLTVTSAQKNPTAFYLCASSIRESDYEQYFGPGTRLTVT.

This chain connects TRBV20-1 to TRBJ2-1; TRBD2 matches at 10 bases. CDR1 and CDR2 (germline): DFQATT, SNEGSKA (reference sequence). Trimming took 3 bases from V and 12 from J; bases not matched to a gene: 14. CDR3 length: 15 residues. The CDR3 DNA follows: TGCAGTGCTAGTAGGCCTAGCGGGAGTTGGGATGGGCAGTTCTTC. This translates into CSASRPSGSWDGQFF.

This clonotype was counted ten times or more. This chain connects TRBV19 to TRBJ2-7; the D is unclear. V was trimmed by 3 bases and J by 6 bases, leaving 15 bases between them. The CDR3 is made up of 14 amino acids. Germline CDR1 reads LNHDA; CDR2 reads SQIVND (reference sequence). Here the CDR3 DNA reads TGTGCCAGTAGTATCTTGGCACAAGGAGTCGAGCAGTACTTC. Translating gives CASSILAQGVEQYF.

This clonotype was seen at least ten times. CDR3 loop: CASSLVGTNEKLFF. Written as DNA, the CDR3 is TGTGCCAGCAGTTTAGTGGGGACCAATGAAAAACTGTTTTTT. The rearrangement joins TRBV27 to TRBJ1-4, with TRBD1 as a possible D gene (5 bases). The CDR3 spans 14 residues. Germline V gene data show CDR1 as MNHEY and CDR2 as SMNVEV (reference sequence). Trimming removed 2 bases from V and 5 bases from J, with 9 bases in between.

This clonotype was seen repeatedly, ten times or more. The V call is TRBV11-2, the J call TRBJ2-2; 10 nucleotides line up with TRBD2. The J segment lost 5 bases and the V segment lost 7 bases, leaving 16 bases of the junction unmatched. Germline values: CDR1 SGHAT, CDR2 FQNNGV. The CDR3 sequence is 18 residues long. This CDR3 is CASKKWGLASFGTGELFF. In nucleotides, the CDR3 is TGTGCCAGCAAAAAATGGGGACTAGCGTCCTTCGGGACCGGGGAGCTGTTTTTT.

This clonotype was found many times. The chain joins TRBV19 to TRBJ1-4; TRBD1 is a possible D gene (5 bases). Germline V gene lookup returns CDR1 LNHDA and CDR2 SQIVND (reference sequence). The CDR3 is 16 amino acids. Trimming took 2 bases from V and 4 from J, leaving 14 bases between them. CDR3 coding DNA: TGTGCCAGTAGTATACAGGGATCTAGTGGTAATGAAAAACTGTTTTTT. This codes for CASSIQGSSGNEKLFF.

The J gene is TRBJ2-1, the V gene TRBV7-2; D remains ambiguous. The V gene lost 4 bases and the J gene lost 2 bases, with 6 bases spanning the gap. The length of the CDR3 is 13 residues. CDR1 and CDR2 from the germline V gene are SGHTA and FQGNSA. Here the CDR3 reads CASSSNTYNEQFF. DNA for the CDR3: TGTGCCAGCAGCTCCAATACCTACAATGAGCAGTTCTTC.

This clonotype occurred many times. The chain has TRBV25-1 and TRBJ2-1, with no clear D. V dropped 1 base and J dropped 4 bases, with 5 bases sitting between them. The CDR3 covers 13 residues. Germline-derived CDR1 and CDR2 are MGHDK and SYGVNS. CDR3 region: CASSEWGYNEQFF. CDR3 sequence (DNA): TGTGCCAGCAGTGAATGGGGATACAATGAGCAGTTCTTC.

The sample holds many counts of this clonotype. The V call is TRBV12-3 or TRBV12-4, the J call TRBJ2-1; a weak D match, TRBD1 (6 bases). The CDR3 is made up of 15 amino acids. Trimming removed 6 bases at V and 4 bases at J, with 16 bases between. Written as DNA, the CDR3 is TGTGCCAGCAGCCCTTCGTTCGGACAGTACAATGAGCAGTTCTTC. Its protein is CASSPSFGQYNEQFF.

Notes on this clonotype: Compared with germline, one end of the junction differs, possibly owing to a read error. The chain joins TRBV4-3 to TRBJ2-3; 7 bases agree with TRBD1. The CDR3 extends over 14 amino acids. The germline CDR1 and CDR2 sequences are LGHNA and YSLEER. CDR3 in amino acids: CTSSQNRGRDMQYF. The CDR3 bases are TGCACCAGCAGCCAGAACAGGGGCCGAGATATGCAGTATTTT.

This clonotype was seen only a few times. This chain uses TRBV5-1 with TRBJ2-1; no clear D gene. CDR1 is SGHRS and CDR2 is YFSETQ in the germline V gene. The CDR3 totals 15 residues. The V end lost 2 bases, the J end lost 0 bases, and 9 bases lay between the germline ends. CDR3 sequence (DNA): TGCGCCAGCAGCTTTGAGCCAGTCTCCTACAATGAGCAGTTCTTC. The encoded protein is CASSFEPVSYNEQFF. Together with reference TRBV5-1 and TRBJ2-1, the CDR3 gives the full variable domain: KAGVTQTPRYLIKTRGQQVTLSCSPISGHRSVSWYQQTPGQGLQFLFEYFSETQRNKGNFPGRFSGRQFSNSRSEMNVSTLELGDSALYLCASSFEPVSYNEQFFGPGTRLTVL.

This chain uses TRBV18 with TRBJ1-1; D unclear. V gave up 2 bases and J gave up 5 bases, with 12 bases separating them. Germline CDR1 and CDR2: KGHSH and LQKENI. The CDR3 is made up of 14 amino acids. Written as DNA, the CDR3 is TGTGCCAGCTCACCATCGGGGTTGCAGACTGAAGCTTTCTTT. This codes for CASSPSGLQTEAFF. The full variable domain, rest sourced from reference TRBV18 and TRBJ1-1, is NAGVMQNPRHLVRRRGQEARLRCSPMKGHSHVYWYRQLPEEGLKFMVYLQKENIIDESGMPKERFSAEFPKEGPSILRIQQVVRGDSAAYFCASSPSGLQTEAFFGQGTRLTVV.

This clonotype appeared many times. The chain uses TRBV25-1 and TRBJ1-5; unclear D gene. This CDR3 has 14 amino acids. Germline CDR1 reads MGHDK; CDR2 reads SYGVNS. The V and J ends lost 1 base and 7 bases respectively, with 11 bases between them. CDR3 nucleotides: TGTGCCAGCAGTGAATGGGGTAGGGAGCAGCCCCAGCATTTT. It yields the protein CASSEWGREQPQHF.

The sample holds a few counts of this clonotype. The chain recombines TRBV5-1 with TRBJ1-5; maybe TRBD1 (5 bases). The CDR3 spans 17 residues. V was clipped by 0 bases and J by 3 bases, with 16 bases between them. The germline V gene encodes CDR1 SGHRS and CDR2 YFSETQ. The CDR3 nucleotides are TGCGCCAGCAGCTTGGCCCCAGGGTCAGGCCCCAATCAGCCCCAGCATTTT. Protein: CASSLAPGSGPNQPQHF.

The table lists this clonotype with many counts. Written as DNA, the CDR3 is TGCAGTGCTAGGAAGAATGAAAAACTGTTTTTT. The encoded protein is CSARKNEKLFF. This chain connects TRBV20-1 to TRBJ1-4; the D is unclear. The V gene's germline CDR1 is DFQATT and CDR2 SNEGSKA (reference sequence). This CDR3 comprises 11 residues. The V gene lost 3 bases and the J gene lost 5 bases, with 4 bases spanning the gap.

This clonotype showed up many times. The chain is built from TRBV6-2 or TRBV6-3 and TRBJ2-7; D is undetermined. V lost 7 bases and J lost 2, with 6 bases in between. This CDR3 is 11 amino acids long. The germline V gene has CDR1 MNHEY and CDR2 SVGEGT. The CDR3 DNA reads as TGTGCCAGCACCCAGGCCTACGAGCAGTACTTC. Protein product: CASTQAYEQYF.

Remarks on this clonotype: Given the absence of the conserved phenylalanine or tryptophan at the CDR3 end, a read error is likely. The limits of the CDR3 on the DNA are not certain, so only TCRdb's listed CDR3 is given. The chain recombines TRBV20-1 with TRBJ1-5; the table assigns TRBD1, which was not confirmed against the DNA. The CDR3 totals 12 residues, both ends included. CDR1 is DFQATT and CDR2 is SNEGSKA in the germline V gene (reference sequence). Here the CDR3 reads CSAHPRSQPKHL.

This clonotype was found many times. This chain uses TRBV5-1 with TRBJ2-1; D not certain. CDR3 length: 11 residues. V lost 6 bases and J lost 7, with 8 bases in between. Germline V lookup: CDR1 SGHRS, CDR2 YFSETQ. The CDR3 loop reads CASTLRNEQFF. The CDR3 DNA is TGCGCCAGCACATTACGAAATGAGCAGTTCTTC.

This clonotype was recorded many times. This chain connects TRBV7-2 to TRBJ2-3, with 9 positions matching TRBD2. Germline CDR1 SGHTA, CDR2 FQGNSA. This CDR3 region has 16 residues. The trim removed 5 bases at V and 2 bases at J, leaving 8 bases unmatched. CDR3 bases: TGTGCCAGCAGCGGATTAGCGGGGGTGTACACAGATACGCAGTATTTT. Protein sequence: CASSGLAGVYTDTQYF.

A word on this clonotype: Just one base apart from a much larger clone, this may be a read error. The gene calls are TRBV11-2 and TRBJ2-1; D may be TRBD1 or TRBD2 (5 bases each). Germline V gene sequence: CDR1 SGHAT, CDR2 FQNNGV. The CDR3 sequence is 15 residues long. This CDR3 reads CASSSGMRAGNEQLF. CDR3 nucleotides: TGTGCCAGCAGCTCAGGGATGCGGGCTGGCAATGAGCAGCTCTTC. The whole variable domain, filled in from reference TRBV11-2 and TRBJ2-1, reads EAGVAQSPRYKIIEKRQSVAFWCNPISGHATLYWYQQILGQGPKLLIQFQNNGVVDDSQLPKDRFSAERLKGVDSTLKIQPAKLEDSAVYLCASSSGMRAGNEQLFGPGTRLTVL.

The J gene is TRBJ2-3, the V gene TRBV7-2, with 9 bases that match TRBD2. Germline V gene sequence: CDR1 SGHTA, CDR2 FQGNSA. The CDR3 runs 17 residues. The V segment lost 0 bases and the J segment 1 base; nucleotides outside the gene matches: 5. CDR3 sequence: CASSLAAAGGGTDTQYF. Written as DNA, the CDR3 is TGTGCCAGCAGCTTAGCGGCGGCGGGGGGGGGCACAGATACGCAGTATTTT.